The rows below give T cell receptor beta chains drawn from one sample of a study of T-cell memory formation after mild COVID-19. TCRdb re-called the 5' RACE reads through MiXCR, storing one row per CDR3 protein. This table has some 68,000 distinct CDR3 sequences, roughly 17% appearing once. Specimen: PBMCs or a T cell subset sorted from them (not recorded which). The receptors were gathered from an adult woman who had mild COVID-19 (a few samples of this study predate the infection). Cell type and time point are not known. CDR3s include the opening cysteine and the closing phenylalanine or tryptophan. Fields, in order: D gene, V gene, clone size, J gene, CDR3 DNA, CDR3 protein. A D gene is named only where the DNA matches it firmly. Clone size is stated in some rows and not others, as once, few, many or a class when expanded.

-	TRBV11-2	-	TRBJ2-7	TGTGCCAGCAGCTTAGATTACTGGGACGGCTCCTACGAGCAGTACTTC	CASSLDYWDGSYEQYF
-	TRBV19	-	TRBJ1-1	TGTGCCAGTAGTATGGAAACTGAAGCTTTCTTT	CASSMETEAFF
-	TRBV20-1	few	TRBJ1-3	TGCAGTGCTAGAGATTGGGGCCCGACAGTTTCTGGAAACACCATATATTTT	CSARDWGPTVSGNTIYF
TRBD2	TRBV4-3	-	TRBJ2-7	TGCGCCAGCAGCCAAGAGGGGACTAGCGGTTCCTACGAGCAGTACTTC	CASSQEGTSGSYEQYF
-	TRBV6-4	-	TRBJ2-2	TGTGCCAGCAGTGACACACCGGGGGGCCCTAGCGGGGAGCTGTTTTTT	CASSDTPGGPSGELFF
-	TRBV15	few	TRBJ2-3	TGTGCCACCAGCAGAGTGCGAACAGGCACAGATACGCAGTATTTT	CATSRVRTGTDTQYF
-	TRBV29-1	many	TRBJ2-1	TGCAGCGTTGCTCCGGTGGCCTACAATGAGCAGTTCTTC	CSVAPVAYNEQFF
-	TRBV6-6	-	TRBJ2-7	TGTGCCAGCACACAGGGCTCCTACGAGCAGTACTTC	CASTQGSYEQYF
-	TRBV2	few	TRBJ1-1	TGTGCCAGCAGTGTTTTCAGTGGGGTCGACACTGAAGCTTTCTTT	CASSVFSGVDTEAFF
-	TRBV7-6	-	TRBJ2-2	TGTGCCAGCAGCTGGTACAGCCCCGCGAACACCGGGGAGCTGTTTTTT	CASSWYSPANTGELFF
TRBD1	TRBV27	-	TRBJ2-7	TGTGCCAGCGGTTCGGGACAGGGCGCCTACGAGCAGTACTTC	CASGSGQGAYEQYF
-	TRBV28	-	TRBJ2-7	TGTGCCAGCAGTTTATTTAATCCTCAACCCTTTGGGGGCTACGAGCAGTACTTC	CASSLFNPQPFGGYEQYF
-	TRBV7-9	few	TRBJ2-1	TGTGCCAGCAGCTATGGGGGCCCCCTCTACAATGAGCAGTTCTTC	CASSYGGPLYNEQFF
TRBD1	TRBV29-1	many	TRBJ2-7	TGCAGCGTTGAAGGCCGACGGGACAGGGCCTACGAGCAGTACTTC	CSVEGRRDRAYEQYF
TRBD1	TRBV4-3	-	TRBJ2-7	TGCGACAGCAGCCAAGAGAGGGGACAGGGGGCTTACGAGCAGTACTTC	CDSSQERGQGAYEQYF
-	TRBV19	few	TRBJ1-5	TGTGCCAGTAGTTCGTGGGAACCCATGAGCAATCAGCCCCAGCATTTT	CASSSWEPMSNQPQHF
-	TRBV7-9	few	TRBJ1-5	TGTGCCAGCAGCTCCTGGGCCCTAGATCTCAATCAGCCCCAGCATTTT	CASSSWALDLNQPQHF
TRBD2	TRBV7-3	few	TRBJ2-3	TGTGCCAGCAGCTTGGGACTAGCGGGCGATACGCAGTATTTT	CASSLGLAGDTQYF
TRBD2	TRBV13	-	TRBJ2-5	TGTGCCAGCAGCTTAGGACTAGCGGGGGCCCCGGGAGACCAGTACTTC	CASSLGLAGAPGDQYF
TRBD2	TRBV20-1	many	TRBJ2-1	TGCAGTGCTAGAGTATCCAGTCTAGCGGGGGTCGAGCAGTTCTTC	CSARVSSLAGVEQFF
-	TRBV12-3/TRBV12-4	-	TRBJ1-2	TGTGCCAGCAGTTTAGGACAGTATCGATATGGCTACACCTTC	CASSLGQYRYGYTF
TRBD2	TRBV11-2	-	TRBJ2-7	TGTGCCAGCAGCTTAGGGCTAGCGGGGTCTGCCTACGAGCAGTACTTC	CASSLGLAGSAYEQYF
-	TRBV7-7	-	TRBJ2-7	TGTGCCAGCAGCTTAGGGCCAGGGACCTCCTACGAGCAGTACTTC	CASSLGPGTSYEQYF
TRBD1	TRBV7-9	-	TRBJ1-1	TGTGCCAGCAGCATCTGGACAGGGAGGCAGGACACTGAAGCTTTCTTT	CASSIWTGRQDTEAFF
-	TRBV6-6	-	TRBJ2-5	TGTGCCAGCAGTTCCGGGACCTCGGAGACCCAGTACTTC	CASSSGTSETQYF
TRBD1	TRBV11-3	few	TRBJ2-2	TGTGCCAGCAGTATAAATCGGGGGGACAGGGTCTTCACCGGGGAGCTGTTTTTT	CASSINRGDRVFTGELFF
-	TRBV20-1	-	TRBJ1-1	TGCAGTGCTAGAGTTCGGGACATCGTTTTTTATACTGAAGCTTTCTTT	CSARVRDIVFYTEAFF
-	TRBV6-2/TRBV6-3	-	TRBJ1-1	TGTGCCAGCCAAGGGGGTGGTACAATGGACACTGAAGCTTTCTTT	CASQGGGTMDTEAFF
TRBD1	TRBV6-5	-	TRBJ2-7	TGTGCCAGCAGCTACCAGGGGGTACCCTACGAGCAGTACTTC	CASSYQGVPYEQYF
-	TRBV5-1	many	TRBJ2-3	TGCGCCAGCAGCTTGGGGGACAGCACAGATACGCAGTATTTT	CASSLGDSTDTQYF
-	TRBV30	-	TRBJ2-7	TGTGCCTGGGACGGACGGGGGCGACTCTCCTACGAGCAGTACTTC	CAWDGRGRLSYEQYF
TRBD2	TRBV7-6	-	TRBJ2-1	TGTGCCAGCAGCTTAGAGACTTTCACTAGCGATGAGCAGTTCTTC	CASSLETFTSDEQFF
-	TRBV3-1	-	TRBJ2-2	TGTGCCAGCAGCCATGAGACGGGCGGCACCGGGGAGCTGTTTTTT	CASSHETGGTGELFF
-	TRBV15	-	TRBJ2-3	TGTGCCACCAGCAGAGATCGGGGAACGACAGATACGCAGTATTTT	CATSRDRGTTDTQYF
-	TRBV30	few	TRBJ2-5	TGTGCCTGGAGTGTGTTCGGGAGAGAGACCCAGTACTTC	CAWSVFGRETQYF
-	TRBV29-1	few	TRBJ2-1	TGCAGCGTTGAAGTTCGGTTCAATGAGCAGTTCTTC	CSVEVRFNEQFF
-	TRBV12-3/TRBV12-4	few	TRBJ1-1	TGTGCCAGCAGTCCGACGGGGGGAGCTGCTGAAGCTTTCTTT	CASSPTGGAAEAFF
-	TRBV4-1	few	TRBJ2-7	TGCGCCAGCAGCCAAGAAGCACAGGGACCTTACTACGAGCAGTACTTC	CASSQEAQGPYYEQYF
TRBD1	TRBV20-1	few	TRBJ2-3	TGCAGTGCTATTCCCAGGGGGACAGCTACCACAGATACGCAGTATTTT	CSAIPRGTATTDTQYF
-	TRBV2	few	TRBJ2-5	TGTGCCAGCAGTGCGGGGGCCCAGTACTTC	CASSAGAQYF